The 16 T cell receptor beta chains below were found in one sample sequenced in a study of T-cell reconstitution after alpha-beta-depleted transplantation in children. Molecular barcoding with unique molecular identifiers was used for the TCRbeta library. TCRdb reprocessed the PCR reads with MiXCR, giving one entry per CDR3 protein. The sample has fewer than 1 million distinct CDR3 sequences; 16% are singletons. Sequencing was performed on PBMCs, mostly from graft donor cells, taken 360 days after TCRalphabeta/CD19-depleted stem cell transplant. These TCRs come from a male patient between 5 and 17 years old who had a stem cell transplant for acute lymphoblastic leukemia, so the T cells may come from the graft donor.

The V gene is TRBV5-1, the J gene TRBJ1-1; no firm D call. The germline V gene encodes CDR1 SGHRS and CDR2 YFSETQ. The CDR3 runs to 16 residues. Trimming left V 0 bases short and J 1 base short, with 13 bases between. For the CDR3, the DNA is TGCGCCAGCAGCTTGGCCGTAGGGTCGAGGAACACTGAAGCTTTCTTT. The encoded protein is CASSLAVGSRNTEAFF.

This clonotype was counted a few times. The rearrangement joins TRBV30 to TRBJ1-1; D not resolved. Germline V gene data show CDR1 as GTSNPN and CDR2 as SVGIG (reference sequence). CDR3 size: 13 residues. Trimming left V 5 bases short and J 7 bases short, with 17 bases between. CDR3 protein: CAWVHNRDLEAFF. CDR3 in DNA: TGTGCCTGGGTCCATAACCGGGATCTTGAAGCTTTCTTT.

The chain couples TRBV6-4 to TRBJ1-2, with 10 positions matching TRBD1. The CDR3 covers 15 residues. From germline, CDR1 is MRHNA and CDR2 SNTAGT. V lost 3 bases and J lost 4; bases outside the gene matches: 5. This CDR3 reads CASSEPGQGIYGYTF. In DNA, the CDR3 is TGTGCCAGCAGTGAACCGGGACAGGGGATCTATGGCTACACCTTC.

This clonotype was observed once. DNA for the CDR3: TGCGCCAGCAGCCGCGGACAGGGGGCGGGCATTCAGTACTTC. It translates to CASSRGQGAGIQYF. The rearrangement links TRBV5-1 to TRBJ2-4; TRBD1 matches 11 bases. The length of the CDR3 is 14 residues. V was clipped by 4 bases and J by 9 bases; unmatched bases: 6. Germline V gene sequence: CDR1 SGHRS, CDR2 YFSETQ.

This clonotype was recorded a few times. The chain carries TRBV4-2 and TRBJ2-1; 13 bases are a match to TRBD2. With V trimmed by 4 bases and J by 0 bases, 18 bases remained unmatched. This CDR3 contains 22 residues. Looked up from germline, CDR1 is LGHNA and CDR2 is YNFKEQ. The CDR3 region is CASSPPGLAGSVVPGSYNEQFF. The CDR3 nucleotides read TGTGCCAGCAGCCCCCCGGGACTAGCGGGATCGGTGGTGCCGGGCTCCTACAATGAGCAGTTCTTC.

The rearrangement joins TRBV20-1 to TRBJ1-1; D is perhaps TRBD1 (6 bases). Trimming took 3 bases from V and 0 from J, leaving 17 bases between them. CDR1 DFQATT and CDR2 SNEGSKA come from the germline V gene (reference sequence). The length of the CDR3 is 16 residues. The CDR3 DNA follows: TGCAGTGCTAGGAAGATAGGGGGTTCCCTGAACACTGAAGCTTTCTTT. It encodes CSARKIGGSLNTEAFF.

There are a few counts of this clonotype. The gene calls are TRBV7-3 and TRBJ1-1; D unresolved. CDR1 and CDR2 from the germline V gene are SGHTA and FQGTGA. The CDR3 covers 16 residues. V was cut by 2 bases and J by 1 base, with 14 bases left in between. CDR3 protein: CASSLSRLTGNTEAFF. The CDR3 region has the DNA TGTGCCAGCAGCTTATCCCGATTGACCGGGAACACTGAAGCTTTCTTT.

The chain combines TRBV10-3 with TRBJ2-7, with TRBD1 matching 8 bases. With V trimmed by 3 bases and J by 5 bases, 9 bases remained unmatched. The CDR3 has 15 amino acids. Per germline, CDR1 ENHRY and CDR2 SYGVKD. The CDR3 DNA follows: TGTGCCATCAGTGACCAGACGACAGGGGACAACGAGCAGTACTTC. This translates into CAISDQTTGDNEQYF.

This clonotype has more than one count but fewer than ten. The CDR3 DNA is TGTGCCAGCAGCTTAGCGGATCTAGGCGAGCAGTACTTC. The encoded protein is CASSLADLGEQYF. The chain recombines TRBV7-2 with TRBJ2-7; D not certain. V was clipped by 0 bases and J by 6 bases, with 9 bases between them. Germline V gene lookup returns CDR1 SGHTA and CDR2 FQGNSA. The CDR3 length is 13 residues.

There are a few counts of this clonotype. The chain links TRBV4-1 to TRBJ2-1; D is possibly TRBD2 (6 bases). The CDR3 contains 18 residues. V was clipped by 1 base and J by 4 bases, with 20 bases between them. In germline, CDR1 is MGHRA, CDR2 YSYEKL. DNA for the CDR3: TGCGCCAGCAGCCAAGCCCCCGGCGGGGTAGCGCGTTACAATGAGCAGTTCTTC. It translates to CASSQAPGGVARYNEQFF.

The chain employs TRBV5-1 and TRBJ2-3, with D perhaps TRBD1 (6 bases). Germline-derived CDR1 and CDR2 are SGHRS and YFSETQ. The CDR3 is 14 residues long. Trimming pared 6 bases from V and 2 bases from J, leaving 13 bases between. This chain's CDR3 is CASTADSFTDTQYF. The CDR3 DNA reads TGCGCCAGCACCGCGGACAGCTTCACAGATACGCAGTATTTT.

This clonotype was counted between two and nine times. This chain links TRBV5-1 with TRBJ2-3; a possible D gene is TRBD2 (6 bases). V gave up 6 bases and J gave up 6 bases, with 17 bases separating them. Germline V gene lookup returns CDR1 SGHRS and CDR2 YFSETQ. This CDR3 has 14 amino acids. The CDR3 sequence is CASTLGGIGDTQYF. The CDR3 DNA follows: TGCGCCAGCACCCTCGGAGGGATCGGTGATACGCAGTATTTT.

This clonotype has only a few counts. The gene calls are TRBV20-1 and TRBJ2-7, with 8 bases identical to TRBD2. This CDR3 has 15 residues. Germline values: CDR1 DFQATT, CDR2 SNEGSKA (reference sequence). With 4 bases clipped from V and 5 bases from J, the junction kept 13 bases outside the gene matches. CDR3 loop: CSATDPPGGPHEQYF. CDR3 nucleotide sequence: TGCAGTGCTACGGACCCCCCGGGAGGGCCCCACGAGCAGTACTTC.

The rearrangement joins TRBV4-1 to TRBJ2-5; no clear D. V gave up 1 base and J gave up 3 bases, with 9 bases separating them. The CDR3 has 14 residues. Per germline, CDR1 MGHRA and CDR2 YSYEKL. The DNA for the CDR3 is TGCGCCAGCAGCCAAGGCCCTAAGGAAGAGACCCAGTACTTC. It yields the protein CASSQGPKEETQYF.

The chain joins TRBV6-2 or TRBV6-3 to TRBJ1-5; D possibly corresponds to TRBD1 (6 bases). This CDR3 comprises 14 residues. Germline values: CDR1 MNHEY, CDR2 SVGEGT. V was cut by 7 bases and J by 7 bases, with 17 bases left in between. The CDR3 nucleotides are TGTGCCAGCACCGGCCAGGGGCGGGAACAGCCCCAGCATTTT. Translated, it gives CASTGQGREQPQHF.

V is TRBV4-2 and J is TRBJ1-4; TRBD1 matches at 8 bases. Germline CDR1 reads LGHNA; CDR2 reads YNFKEQ. The CDR3 length is 16 residues. V shed 2 bases, J shed 2 bases, and the junction held 4 bases outside the gene matches. The CDR3 coding sequence is TGTGCCAGCAGCCAATCGGACAGGGCGACTAATGAAAAACTGTTTTTT. This codes for CASSQSDRATNEKLFF.